These 10 T cell receptor beta chains came from one sample sequenced in a study of blood T cell repertoires in COVID-19. Some clones are missing from TCRdb's copy, which holds only in-frame ones; the method was immunoSEQ multiplex PCR. The table lists about 250,000 clones, roughly 88% of them singletons. Sequences were obtained from peripheral blood. These receptors all come from a woman under 40 with COVID-19, enrolled during active disease.

This clone was seen more than once but under ten times. The chain joins TRBV19 to TRBJ1-6; 8 bases are shared with TRBD1. V lost 5 bases and J lost 8; bases outside the gene matches: 5. Per the germline V gene, CDR1 is LNHDA and CDR2 is SQIVND (reference sequence). This CDR3 is 14 amino acids long. CDR3 sequence reads: CASSVGQGHSPLHF. The CDR3 DNA reads TGTGCCAGTAGTGTCGGACAGGGACATTCACCCCTCCACTTT.

The chain joins TRBV4-3 to TRBJ1-1, with a weak D call TRBD1 (6 bases). Germline CDR1 LGHNA, CDR2 YSLEER. CDR3 length: 16 amino acids. V lost 0 bases, J lost 4 bases, and 15 bases lay in between. The CDR3 here is CASSQDRRDTTTEAFF. The DNA of the CDR3 is TGCGCCAGCAGCCAAGATAGAAGGGACACAACCACTGAAGCTTTCTTT.

The V and J genes are TRBV12-5 and TRBJ1-6; possibly TRBD1 for D (6 bases). The CDR3 sequence is 16 residues long. Germline V lookup: CDR1 LGHNT, CDR2 FRNRAP. V lost 0 bases and J 10 bases, leaving 16 bases between the germline ends. For the CDR3, the DNA is TGTGCTAGTGGTTTGGTACTAGATTTGGGGGCCTCACCCCTCCACTTT. It specifies CASGLVLDLGASPLHF.

The V call is TRBV6-2 or TRBV6-3, the J call TRBJ1-1; TRBD1 agrees at 10 bases. Per germline, CDR1 MNHEY and CDR2 SVGEGT. Trimming cost V 5 bases and J 1 base; bases outside gene matches: 13. CDR3 length: 18 residues. In DNA, the CDR3 is TGTGCCAGCAGTCCGATGGACAGGGGGATGGGACGGAACACTGAAGCTTTCTTT. This sequence encodes CASSPMDRGMGRNTEAFF.

Points on this clone: The same CDR3 can be traced to other DNA sequences in this sample. The chain has TRBV5-6 and TRBJ1-1, with D unresolved. The germline CDR1 and CDR2 sequences are SGHDT and YYEEEE. V was shortened by 0 bases and J by 1 base, with 4 bases between the two germline ends. This CDR3 spans 13 amino acids. The CDR3 here is CASSLAGNTEAFF. CDR3 bases: TGTGCCAGCAGCTTGGCGGGGAACACTGAAGCTTTCTTT. The entire variable domain, with the rest obtained from reference TRBV5-6 and TRBJ1-1, is as follows: DAGVTQSPTHLIKTRGQQVTLRCSPKSGHDTVSWYQQALGQGPQFIFQYYEEEERQRGNFPDRFSGHQFPNYSSELNVNALLLGDSALYLCASSLAGNTEAFFGQGTRLTVV.

The genes are TRBV6-2 or TRBV6-3 and TRBJ2-5, with D tentatively TRBD2 (6 bases). Germline CDR1 MNHEY, CDR2 SVGEGT. V gave up 2 bases and J gave up 2 bases, with 12 bases separating them. The CDR3 runs 15 residues. The CDR3 nucleotides read TGTGCCAGCAGTTACGGTGCGGCGGGGCAAGAGACCCAGTACTTC. Its translation is CASSYGAAGQETQYF.

J is TRBJ1-1 and V is TRBV28; no definite D call. The germline V gene encodes CDR1 MDHEN and CDR2 SYDVKM. V was cut by 3 bases and J by 0 bases, with 11 bases left in between. The length of the CDR3 is 15 residues. For the CDR3, the DNA is TGTGCCAGCAGTTTTTTGTCGGGTCTGAACACTGAAGCTTTCTTT. Protein: CASSFLSGLNTEAFF.

V usage is TRBV24-1 and J usage is TRBJ2-5, with D tentatively TRBD1 (5 bases). This CDR3 has 15 amino acids. V was cut by 3 bases and J by 2 bases, with 12 bases left in between. CDR1 KGHDR and CDR2 SFDVKD come from the germline V gene. The CDR3 nucleotides are TGTGCCACCAGTGATGCGACAGAAGATCAAGAGACCCAGTACTTC. Protein: CATSDATEDQETQYF.

J is TRBJ2-5 and V is TRBV2; D possibly corresponds to TRBD1 (6 bases). The CDR3 loop spans 12 amino acids. Germline CDR1 SNHLY, CDR2 FYNNEI. Trimming left V 8 bases short and J 4 bases short, with 11 bases between. The CDR3 DNA reads TGTGCCAGCGGCCGAGGGGGAGAGACCCAGTACTTC. It translates to CASGRGGETQYF.

The chain combines TRBV19 with TRBJ2-5; possible D gene TRBD1, 5 bases. V was cut by 4 bases and J by 3 bases, with 15 bases left in between. In germline, CDR1 is LNHDA, CDR2 SQIVND (reference sequence). The CDR3 covers 15 residues. The CDR3 DNA sequence: TGTGCCAGTAGTAGGCCCAGGGCGGAAAAAGAGACCCAGTACTTC. This codes for CASSRPRAEKETQYF.